This T cell receptor (beta chain) derives from a study of HIV-infected patients and healthy controls. Study results and caveats: HIV-infected patients shared fewer CDR3 sequences between individuals than healthy controls. MAIT alpha-chain CDR3s were frequent in healthy controls, depleted in HIV+.

About 540 ng RNA was reverse transcribed with alpha and beta constant-region primers. Using multiplexing indices, alpha and beta chain libraries were generated apart by chain-specific third strand synthesis. TCRdb passed the 5' RACE reads through MiXCR, listing each CDR3 protein once. The sample includes around 26,000 distinct CDR3 sequences, approximately 7.7% of them seen just once. All unsorted peripheral T cells were captured because whole blood was used without fractionation. Peripheral blood, more than 2 ml, was drawn for RNA extraction. In this sample, this clonotype turned up many times. Its specificity is not known. This CDR3 comprises 13 residues. Germline V gene data show CDR1 as SGHVS and CDR2 as FQNEAQ. Between the trimmed V and J ends, which lost 5 bases and 10 bases, there was a span of 16 bases.

Source material: blood. This sequence joins TRBV7-8 and TRBJ2-3, with D maybe TRBD2 (6 bases). The receptor comes from an adult in good health. This CDR3 is CASSDFLGEAQYF. DNA for the CDR3: TGTGCCAGCAGCGACTTCCTTGGGGAGGCGCAGTATTTT.